The 14 T cell receptor beta chains reported below all come from one sample, sequenced in a study of monozygotic twins with inflammatory bowel disease. TCRdb reprocessed the 5' RACE reads and reports one entry per CDR3 protein, with no DNA. Its table records 120,000 to 150,000 distinct CDR3 sequences. The sequencing sample was made of blood. Receptors originate from a human donor with ulcerative colitis or Crohn's disease, or a healthy co-twin of an affected twin (not recorded which).

The chain uses TRBV12-3 or TRBV12-4 and TRBJ1-1. The CDR3 runs 13 residues. The CDR3: CASSFRVFTEAFF.

V usage is TRBV12-3 or TRBV12-4 and J usage is TRBJ1-6; the TCRdb call, TRBD1, lacks DNA for checking. The CDR3 spans 15 residues. CDR3 sequence reads: CASTFQGRVNSPLHF.

J is TRBJ2-1 and V is TRBV6-6. Germline V gives CDR1 MNHNY, CDR2 SVGAGI (reference sequence). CDR3 length equals 13 residues. The CDR3 loop reads CASSSPDLNEQFF.

This CDR3 reads CASAGTGHTEAFF. The J gene is TRBJ1-1, the V gene TRBV5-1; the TRBD1 assignment by TCRdb is unverifiable without DNA. Germline V gives CDR1 SGHRS, CDR2 YFSETQ. The CDR3 extends over 13 amino acids.

CDR3 loop: CATSDRASYNEQFF. The chain couples TRBV24-1 to TRBJ2-1. CDR3 size: 14 residues. Per the germline V gene, CDR1 is KGHDR and CDR2 is SFDVKD.

The rearrangement joins TRBV7-9 to TRBJ2-7; with no DNA, the TCRdb D assignment of TRBD1 cannot be verified. The CDR3 loop spans 14 amino acids. Germline CDR1 reads SEHNR; CDR2 reads FQNEAQ (reference sequence). This CDR3 is CASRPGQGSYEQYF.

The chain couples TRBV5-1 to TRBJ1-1. Per the germline V gene, CDR1 is SGHRS and CDR2 is YFSETQ. The length of the CDR3 is 14 residues. The CDR3 here is CASSPSLERHEAFF.

The J gene is TRBJ2-7, the V gene TRBV3-1; as DNA is missing, the TRBD1 call by TCRdb cannot be tested. Germline V gene data show CDR1 as LGHDT and CDR2 as YNNKEL (reference sequence). The CDR3 has 15 amino acids. The CDR3 region is CASSQDGTLSYEQYF.

The rearrangement uses TRBV27 and TRBJ1-2. Looked up from germline, CDR1 is MNHEY and CDR2 is SMNVEV (reference sequence). The CDR3 runs to 13 residues. CDR3 sequence: CASSYRGIRGYTF.

J is TRBJ1-6 and V is TRBV6-1; absent DNA, TCRdb's TRBD1 call cannot be checked. This CDR3 spans 16 amino acids. CDR1 and CDR2 from the germline V gene are MNHNS and SASEGT. CDR3 sequence reads: CASIDRGDSYNSPLHF.

The chain uses TRBV5-1 and TRBJ1-6; TCRdb selects TRBD1, and the lack of DNA leaves this call unchecked. Germline V gene data show CDR1 as SGHRS and CDR2 as YFSETQ. The CDR3 consists of 15 residues. The CDR3 sequence is CASSLGDRGSPPLHF.

This chain links TRBV3-1 with TRBJ2-1. Germline CDR1 LGHDT, CDR2 YNNKEL (reference sequence). The length of the CDR3 is 13 residues. CDR3 loop: CASSHRAHNEQFF.

The CDR3 here is CASSLGPGSVDEQFF. V and J are TRBV7-2 and TRBJ2-1; the TCRdb call, TRBD1, lacks DNA for checking. Germline V CDR1 and CDR2: SGHTA, FQGNSA. The CDR3 is made up of 15 amino acids.

The rearrangement uses TRBV4-1 and TRBJ2-7; TCRdb designates TRBD1, a call that cannot be tested without DNA. The CDR3 sequence is 15 residues long. Germline V gene sequence: CDR1 MGHRA, CDR2 YSYEKL. The CDR3 sequence is CASSRESGQGYEQYF.